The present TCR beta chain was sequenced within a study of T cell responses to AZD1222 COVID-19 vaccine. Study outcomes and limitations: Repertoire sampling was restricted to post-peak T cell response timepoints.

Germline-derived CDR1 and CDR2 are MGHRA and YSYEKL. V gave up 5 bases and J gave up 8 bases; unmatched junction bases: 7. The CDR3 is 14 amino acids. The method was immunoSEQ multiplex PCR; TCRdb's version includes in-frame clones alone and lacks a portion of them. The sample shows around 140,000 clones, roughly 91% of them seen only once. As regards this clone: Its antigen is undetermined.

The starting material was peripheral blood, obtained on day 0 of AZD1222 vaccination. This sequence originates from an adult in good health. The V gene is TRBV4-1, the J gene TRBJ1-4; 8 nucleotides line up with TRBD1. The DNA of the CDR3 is TGCGCCAGCAGCAAGACAGGGGTCTGGGAAAAACTGTTTTTT. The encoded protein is CASSKTGVWEKLFF.